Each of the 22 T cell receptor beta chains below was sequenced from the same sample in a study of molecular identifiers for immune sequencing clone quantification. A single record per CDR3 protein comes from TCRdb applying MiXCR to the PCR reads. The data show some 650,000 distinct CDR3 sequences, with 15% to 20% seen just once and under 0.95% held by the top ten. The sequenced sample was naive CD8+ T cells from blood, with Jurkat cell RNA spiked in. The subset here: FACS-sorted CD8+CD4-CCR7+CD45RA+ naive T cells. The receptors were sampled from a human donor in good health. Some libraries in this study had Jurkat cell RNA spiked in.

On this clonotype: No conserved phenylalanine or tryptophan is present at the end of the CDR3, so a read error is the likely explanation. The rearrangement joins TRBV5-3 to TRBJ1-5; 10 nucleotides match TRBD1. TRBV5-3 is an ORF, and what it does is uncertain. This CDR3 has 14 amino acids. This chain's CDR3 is CASSWGTGVQPQHS. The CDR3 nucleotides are TGTGCCAGCAGCTGGGGGACAGGGGTTCAGCCCCAGCATTCT.

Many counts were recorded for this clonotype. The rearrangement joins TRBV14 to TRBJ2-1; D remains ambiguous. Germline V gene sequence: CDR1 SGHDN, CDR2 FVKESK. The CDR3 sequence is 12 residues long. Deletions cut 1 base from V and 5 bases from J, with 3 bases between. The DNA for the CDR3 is TGTGCCAGCAGCCAAGGGGACAATGAGCAGTTCTTC. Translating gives CASSQGDNEQFF.

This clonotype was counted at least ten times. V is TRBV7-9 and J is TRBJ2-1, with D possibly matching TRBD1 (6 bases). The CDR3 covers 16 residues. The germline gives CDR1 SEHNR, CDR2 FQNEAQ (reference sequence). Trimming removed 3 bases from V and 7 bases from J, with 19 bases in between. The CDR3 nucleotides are TGTGCCAGCAGCTTCCGAAACGAAAGAAGGGGGAATGAGCAGTTCTTC. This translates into CASSFRNERRGNEQFF.

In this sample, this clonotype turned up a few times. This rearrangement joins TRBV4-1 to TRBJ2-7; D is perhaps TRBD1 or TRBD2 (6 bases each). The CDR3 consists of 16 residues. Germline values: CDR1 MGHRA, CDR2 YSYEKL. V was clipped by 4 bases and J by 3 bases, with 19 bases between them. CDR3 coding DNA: TGCGCCAGCAGCCTCTATCTCGGGGGCGCTTACTACGAGCAGTACTTC. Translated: CASSLYLGGAYYEQYF.

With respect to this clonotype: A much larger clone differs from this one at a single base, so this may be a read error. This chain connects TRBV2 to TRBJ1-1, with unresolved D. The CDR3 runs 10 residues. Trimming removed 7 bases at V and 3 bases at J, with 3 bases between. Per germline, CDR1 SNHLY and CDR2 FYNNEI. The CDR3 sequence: CASTYTEAFF. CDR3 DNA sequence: TGTGCCAGCACATACACTGAAGCTTTCTTT.

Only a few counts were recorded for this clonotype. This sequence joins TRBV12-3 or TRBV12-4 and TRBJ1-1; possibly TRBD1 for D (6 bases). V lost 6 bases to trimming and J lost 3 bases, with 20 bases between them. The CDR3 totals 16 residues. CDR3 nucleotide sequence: TGTGCCAGCAGCCTTGAGAGGGGGGGGGAGGACACTGAAGCTTTCTTT. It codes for CASSLERGGEDTEAFF.

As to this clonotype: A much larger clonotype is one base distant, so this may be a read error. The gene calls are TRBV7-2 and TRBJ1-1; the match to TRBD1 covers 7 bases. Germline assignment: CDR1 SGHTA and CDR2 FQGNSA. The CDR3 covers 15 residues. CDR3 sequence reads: CANSVQGNLGTEAFF. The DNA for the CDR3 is TGTGCCAACAGCGTACAGGGGAACCTGGGGACTGAAGCTTTCTTT.

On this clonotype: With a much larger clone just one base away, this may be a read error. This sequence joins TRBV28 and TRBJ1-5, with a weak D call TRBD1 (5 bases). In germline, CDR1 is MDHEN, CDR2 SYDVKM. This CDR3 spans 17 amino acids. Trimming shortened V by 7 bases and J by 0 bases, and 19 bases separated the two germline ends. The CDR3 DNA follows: TGTGCCAGCAAGGAAGACGTCGGACACTATAGCAATCAGCCCCAGCATTTT. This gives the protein CASKEDVGHYSNQPQHF.

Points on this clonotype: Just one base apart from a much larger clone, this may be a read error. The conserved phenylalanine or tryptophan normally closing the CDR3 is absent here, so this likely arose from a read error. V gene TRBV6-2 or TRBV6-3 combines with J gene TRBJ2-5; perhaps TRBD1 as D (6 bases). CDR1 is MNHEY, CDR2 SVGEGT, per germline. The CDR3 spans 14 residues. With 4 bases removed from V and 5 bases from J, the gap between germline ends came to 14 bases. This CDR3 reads CASSSPGAQETQYS. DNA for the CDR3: TGTGCCAGCAGTTCCCCAGGGGCTCAGGAGACCCAGTACTCC.

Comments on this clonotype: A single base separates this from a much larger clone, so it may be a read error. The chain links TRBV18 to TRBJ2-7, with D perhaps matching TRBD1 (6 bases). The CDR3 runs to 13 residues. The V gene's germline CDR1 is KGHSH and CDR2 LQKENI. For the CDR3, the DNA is TGTGCCAGCTCGCCCGACAGGACCTACGAGCGGTACTTC. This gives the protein CASSPDRTYERYF.

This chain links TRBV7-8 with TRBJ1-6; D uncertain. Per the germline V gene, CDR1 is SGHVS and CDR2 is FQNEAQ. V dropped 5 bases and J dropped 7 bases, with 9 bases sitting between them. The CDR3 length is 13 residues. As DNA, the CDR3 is TGTGCCAGCAGCAGCTTGAGAAATTCACCCCTCCACTTT. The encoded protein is CASSSLRNSPLHF.

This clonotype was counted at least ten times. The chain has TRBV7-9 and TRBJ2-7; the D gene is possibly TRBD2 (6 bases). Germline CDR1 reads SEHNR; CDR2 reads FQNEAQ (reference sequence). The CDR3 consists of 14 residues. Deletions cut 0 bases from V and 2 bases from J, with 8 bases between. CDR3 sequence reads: CASSLAGLTYEQYF. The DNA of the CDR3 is TGTGCCAGCAGCTTAGCCGGACTAACCTACGAGCAGTACTTC.

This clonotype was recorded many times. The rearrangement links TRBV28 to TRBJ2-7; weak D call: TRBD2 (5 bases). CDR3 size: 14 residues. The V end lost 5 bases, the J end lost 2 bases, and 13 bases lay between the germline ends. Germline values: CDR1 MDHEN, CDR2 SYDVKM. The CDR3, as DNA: TGTGCCAGCAGTCCTCCCGCGGAGGCCTACGAGCAGTACTTC. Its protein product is CASSPPAEAYEQYF.

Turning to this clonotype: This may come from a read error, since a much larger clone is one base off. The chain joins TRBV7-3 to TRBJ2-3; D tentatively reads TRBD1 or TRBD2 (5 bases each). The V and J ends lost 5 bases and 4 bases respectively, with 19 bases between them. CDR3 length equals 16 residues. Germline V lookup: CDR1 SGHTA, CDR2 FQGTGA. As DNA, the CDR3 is TGTGCCAGCAGCCCGGACGCGGGTGTAGGGGCAGATACGCAGTATTTT. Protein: CASSPDAGVGADTQYF. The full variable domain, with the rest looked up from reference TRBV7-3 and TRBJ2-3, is GAGVSQTPSNKVTEKGKYVELRCDPISGHTALYWYRQSLGQGPEFLIYFQGTGAADDSGLPNDRFFAVRPEGSVSTLKIQRTERGDSAVYLCASSPDAGVGADTQYFGPGTRLTVL.

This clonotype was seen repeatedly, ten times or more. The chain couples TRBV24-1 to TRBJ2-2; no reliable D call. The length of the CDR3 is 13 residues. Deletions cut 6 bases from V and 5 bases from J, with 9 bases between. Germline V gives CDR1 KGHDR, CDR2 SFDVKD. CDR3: CATSPTRTGELFF. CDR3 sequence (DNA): TGTGCCACCAGTCCTACGAGGACCGGGGAGCTGTTTTTT.

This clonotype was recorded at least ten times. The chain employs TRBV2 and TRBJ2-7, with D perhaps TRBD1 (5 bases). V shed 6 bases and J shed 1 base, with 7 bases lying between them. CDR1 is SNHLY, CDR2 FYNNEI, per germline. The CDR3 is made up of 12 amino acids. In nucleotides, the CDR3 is TGTGCCAGCAGGCCAGGGTCCTACGAGCAGTACTTC. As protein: CASRPGSYEQYF.

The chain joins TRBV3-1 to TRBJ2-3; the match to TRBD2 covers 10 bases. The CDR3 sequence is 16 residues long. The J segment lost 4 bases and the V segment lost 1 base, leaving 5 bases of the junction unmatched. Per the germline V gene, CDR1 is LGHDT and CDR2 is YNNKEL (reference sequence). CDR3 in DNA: TGTGCCAGCAGCCAAGTAGCGGGGGGTAGCGCAGATACGCAGTATTTT. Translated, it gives CASSQVAGGSADTQYF.

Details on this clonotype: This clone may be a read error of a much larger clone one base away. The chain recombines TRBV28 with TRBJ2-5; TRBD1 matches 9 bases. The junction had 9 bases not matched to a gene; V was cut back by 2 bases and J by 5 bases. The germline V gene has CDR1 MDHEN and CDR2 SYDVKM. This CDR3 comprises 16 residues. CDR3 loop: CASSLKGQGRMETQYF. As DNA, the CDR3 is TGTGCCAGCAGTTTAAAGGGACAGGGTCGAATGGAGACCCAGTACTTC.

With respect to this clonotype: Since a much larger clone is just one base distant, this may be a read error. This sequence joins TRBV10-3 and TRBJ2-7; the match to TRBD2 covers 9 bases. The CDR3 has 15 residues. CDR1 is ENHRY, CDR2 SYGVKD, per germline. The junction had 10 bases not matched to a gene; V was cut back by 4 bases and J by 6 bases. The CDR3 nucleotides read TGTGCCATCAGTGTTTCCAGCGGGGGGACCTGCGAGCAGTACTTC. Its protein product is CAISVSSGGTCEQYF.

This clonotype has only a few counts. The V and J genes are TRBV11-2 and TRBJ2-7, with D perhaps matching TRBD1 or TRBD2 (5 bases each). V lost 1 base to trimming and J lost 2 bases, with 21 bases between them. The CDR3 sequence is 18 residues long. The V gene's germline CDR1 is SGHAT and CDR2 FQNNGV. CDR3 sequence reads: CASSLAPVVGTDAYEQYF. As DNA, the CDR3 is TGTGCCAGCAGCTTAGCCCCGGTGGTCGGGACGGACGCCTACGAGCAGTACTTC.

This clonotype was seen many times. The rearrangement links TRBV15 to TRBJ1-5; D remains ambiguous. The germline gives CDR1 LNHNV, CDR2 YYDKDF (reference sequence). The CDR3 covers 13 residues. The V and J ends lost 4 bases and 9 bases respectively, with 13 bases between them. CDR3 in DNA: TGTGCCACCAGCATTGGAGAATGGGTGCCCCAGCATTTT. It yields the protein CATSIGEWVPQHF.

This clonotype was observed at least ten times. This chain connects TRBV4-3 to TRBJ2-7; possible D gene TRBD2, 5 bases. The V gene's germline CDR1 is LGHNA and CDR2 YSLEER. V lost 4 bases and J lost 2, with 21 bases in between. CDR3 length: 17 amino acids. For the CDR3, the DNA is TGCGCCAGCAGCCCATCCAAGGCCGGGATATCCCCCTACGAGCAGTACTTC. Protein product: CASSPSKAGISPYEQYF.